This TCR beta chain was sequenced for a study of cytomegalovirus exposure and HLA in healthy donors. A word on this clone: The antigen is not known.

Researchers ran the PCR with 60 Vbeta and 13 Jbeta primers. Original data processing: Around 80 million unique TCR beta chains, roughly 11 million of them shared, were counted by a later analysis. This table comes from immunoSEQ multiplex PCR, and its TCRdb copy is limited to in-frame clones, with some not included. V and J calls and clone size follow that table, whereas D and trimming were derived from the DNA. The data show over 150,000 clones, approximately 84% seen once. General observations from the study: Later on, a genetic analysis was performed. It linked a missense variant in DCLRE1C with V- and J-gene trimming of TCR beta.

The source of this sequence is a young man in good health and CMV-seropositive. Sample: PBMCs.

This chain's CDR3 is CASSVDRGEGNEKLFF. The DNA of the CDR3 is TGTGCCAGCAGTGTGGACAGGGGCGAAGGTAATGAAAAACTGTTTTTT. The rearrangement links TRBV27 to TRBJ1-4; 9 bases map to TRBD1. Germline CDR1 MNHEY, CDR2 SMNVEV (reference sequence). The CDR3 extends over 16 amino acids. Trimming cost V 5 bases and J 4 bases; bases outside gene matches: 8.